Below, 24 T cell receptor beta chains from the same sample are listed, as sequenced in a study of cytomegalovirus exposure and HLA in healthy donors. Libraries were prepared by immunoSEQ multiplex PCR; TCRdb keeps only in-frame clonotypes and omits some of them. The data show about 98,000 clones, 87% seen once. The material sequenced was PBMCs. These receptors came from a man aged 18 to 30 in good health and CMV-seropositive.

The J gene is TRBJ1-5, the V gene TRBV6-1; weak D call: TRBD1 (6 bases). CDR3 length: 15 residues. Germline V CDR1 and CDR2: MNHNS, SASEGT. Trimming removed 2 bases at V and 4 bases at J, with 12 bases between. The CDR3 DNA reads TGTGCCAGCAGTGAACTCGACAGGAGGAATCAGCCCCAGCATTTT. This sequence encodes CASSELDRRNQPQHF.

The rearrangement uses TRBV2 and TRBJ2-1, with 13 bases that match TRBD2. Looked up from germline, CDR1 is SNHLY and CDR2 is FYNNEI. This CDR3 contains 15 residues. After removal of 6 bases from V and 5 bases from J, the junction contained 4 bases not matched to a gene. DNA of the CDR3: TGTGCCAGCAGGGCCGGGACTAGCGGGGACAATGAGCAGTTCTTC. Protein sequence: CASRAGTSGDNEQFF.

The chain joins TRBV4-3 to TRBJ2-7; a weak D match, TRBD1 (8 bases). CDR1 and CDR2 (germline): LGHNA, YSLEER. This CDR3 contains 16 residues. Trimming shortened V by 4 bases and J by 2 bases, and 18 bases separated the two germline ends. The CDR3, as DNA: TGCGCCAGCAGCCGAGGGGGGGACAGGAATACCTACGAGCAGTACTTC. Residues: CASSRGGDRNTYEQYF.

The chain couples TRBV4-1 to TRBJ2-7; 9 bases are shared with TRBD1. The CDR3 has 14 amino acids. Per the germline V gene, CDR1 is MGHRA and CDR2 is YSYEKL. The V and J ends lost 3 bases and 3 bases, in that order; junction bases with no gene match: 3. CDR3 residues: CASSQGGQGYEQYF. CDR3 coding DNA: TGCGCCAGCAGCCAGGGGGGACAGGGCTACGAGCAGTACTTC.

The chain links TRBV6-4 to TRBJ2-3, with 11 nucleotides matching TRBD2. The V gene's germline CDR1 is MRHNA and CDR2 SNTAGT. The trim removed 6 bases at V and 1 base at J, leaving 12 bases unmatched. The CDR3 consists of 18 residues. The CDR3 sequence: CASSPGTSGVGRTDTQYF. The CDR3 nucleotides are TGTGCCAGCAGCCCAGGGACTAGCGGAGTAGGCCGCACAGATACGCAGTATTTT.

The V call is TRBV6-5, the J call TRBJ2-7, with D possibly TRBD1 on 5 matching bases. V dropped 5 bases and J dropped 0 bases, with 11 bases sitting between them. Germline V gene sequence: CDR1 MNHEY, CDR2 SVGAGI. This CDR3 contains 14 residues. The CDR3 reads CASSPQDSSYEQYF. Written as DNA, the CDR3 is TGTGCCAGCAGTCCACAGGATAGCTCCTACGAGCAGTACTTC.

The chain carries TRBV28 and TRBJ2-7, with 7 positions matching TRBD2. This CDR3 comprises 14 residues. The germline gives CDR1 MDHEN, CDR2 SYDVKM. J lost 2 bases, V lost 2 bases, and 3 bases had no gene match. CDR3 in DNA: TGTGCCAGCAGTTTAGGGCTAGCGGCCTACGAGCAGTACTTC. This translates into CASSLGLAAYEQYF.

Only a few counts were recorded for this clone. This chain links TRBV7-9 with TRBJ1-4; 8 bases are a match to TRBD1. The V gene's germline CDR1 is SEHNR and CDR2 FQNEAQ (reference sequence). The CDR3 has 14 residues. V lost 1 base and J lost 13; bases outside the gene matches: 8. This CDR3 is CASSLDLAGTGLFF. CDR3 nucleotides: TGTGCCAGCAGCTTAGATCTTGCCGGGACAGGACTGTTTTTT.

This rearrangement joins TRBV11-3 to TRBJ1-1; D unresolved. The CDR3 contains 15 residues. Trimming removed 3 bases from V and 0 bases from J, with 11 bases in between. Germline V lookup: CDR1 SGHNT, CDR2 YENEEA. CDR3 nucleotides: TGTGCCAGCAGCTTTTCTCAGGATATGAACACTGAAGCTTTCTTT. Translating gives CASSFSQDMNTEAFF.

Here the CDR3 DNA reads TGTGCCAGCAGTACCCGGTCCACCACTGAAGCTTTCTTT. Translated, it gives CASSTRSTTEAFF. The chain has TRBV6-5 and TRBJ1-1, with D unclear. Trimming removed 5 bases at V and 4 bases at J, with 11 bases between. This CDR3 region has 13 residues. Looked up from germline, CDR1 is MNHEY and CDR2 is SVGAGI.

This clone was detected only once. The chain combines TRBV10-3 with TRBJ2-5; TRBD2 matches 12 bases. Trimming took 4 bases from V and 2 from J; bases not matched to a gene: 11. There are 18 residues in the CDR3. The germline V gene encodes CDR1 ENHRY and CDR2 SYGVKD. The CDR3 DNA reads TGTGCCATCAGTGCGAGACTAGCGGGGGAGACTCGACAAGAGACCCAGTACTTC. Protein: CAISARLAGETRQETQYF.

The chain uses TRBV13 and TRBJ2-7; 8 bases map to TRBD2. Germline CDR1 PRHDT, CDR2 FYEKMQ (reference sequence). V trimming: 2 bases; J trimming: 3 bases; junction bases outside the gene matches: 6. This CDR3 comprises 15 residues. CDR3 region: CASSLRGLANYEQYF. The CDR3 coding sequence is TGTGCCAGCAGCTTACGCGGACTAGCTAACTACGAGCAGTACTTC. Using reference TRBV13 and TRBJ2-7 for the parts outside the CDR3, the full variable domain is AAGVIQSPRHLIKEKRETATLKCYPIPRHDTVYWYQQGPGQDPQFLISFYEKMQSDKGSIPDRFSAQQFSDYHSELNMSSLELGDSALYFCASSLRGLANYEQYFGPGTRLTVT.

This chain joins TRBV15 and TRBJ1-5; D gene ambiguous. V was pared by 3 bases and J by 3 bases, with 3 bases between. The length of the CDR3 is 12 residues. Germline values: CDR1 LNHNV, CDR2 YYDKDF (reference sequence). CDR3 in DNA: TGTGCCACCAGCAGGTACAATCAGCCCCAGCATTTT. Its translation: CATSRYNQPQHF.

The chain joins TRBV5-1 to TRBJ2-3; 10 nucleotides match TRBD2. The CDR3 sequence is 14 residues long. Looked up from germline, CDR1 is SGHRS and CDR2 is YFSETQ. The trim removed 4 bases at V and 6 bases at J, leaving 5 bases unmatched. The CDR3: CASSQIAGGDTQYF. CDR3 DNA sequence: TGCGCCAGCAGCCAGATAGCGGGAGGCGATACGCAGTATTTT.

The chain joins TRBV10-3 to TRBJ1-5; 7 bases match TRBD1. This CDR3 has 15 amino acids. Germline trimming cut 2 bases from V and 3 bases from J; bases unmatched to any gene: 4. Germline CDR1 and CDR2: ENHRY and SYGVKD. CDR3 region: CAISEDRDHNQPQHF. The CDR3 coding sequence is TGTGCCATCAGTGAGGACAGGGATCACAATCAGCCCCAGCATTTT.

J is TRBJ2-3 and V is TRBV21-1; TRBD1 was called by the table and not checked on the DNA. TRBV21-1 is an annotated pseudogene. This CDR3 is built from 17 residues. The CDR3 DNA reads as TGTGCCAGCAGCGCGCGCCGGGACAGTCAGTTTCCAGATACGCAGTATTTT. Translated: CASSARRDSQFPDTQYF.

The chain couples TRBV10-3 to TRBJ1-5, with D tentatively TRBD1 (5 bases). Germline CDR1 reads ENHRY; CDR2 reads SYGVKD. There are 14 residues in the CDR3. Trimming shortened V by 3 bases and J by 4 bases, and 10 bases separated the two germline ends. This CDR3 is CAISDGGVNQPQHF. In DNA, the CDR3 is TGTGCCATCAGTGATGGGGGGGTAAATCAGCCCCAGCATTTT.

The chain uses TRBV18 and TRBJ1-5; 7 positions agree with TRBD1. This CDR3 region has 13 residues. V lost 5 bases to trimming and J lost 5 bases; unmatched junction nucleotides: 3. Germline CDR1 and CDR2: KGHSH and LQKENI. This chain's CDR3 is CASSTGEDQPQHF. The CDR3 nucleotides are TGTGCCAGCTCAACAGGGGAGGATCAGCCCCAGCATTTT.

V and J are TRBV5-4 and TRBJ2-2; the match to TRBD2 covers 10 bases. CDR1 is SGHNT, CDR2 YYREEE, per germline (reference sequence). The CDR3 is 15 amino acids. V was pared by 7 bases and J by 7 bases, with 10 bases of the junction left unmatched. CDR3 amino acids: CASSSGGAQGGELFF. CDR3 in DNA: TGTGCCAGCTCGAGCGGGGGGGCGCAAGGCGGGGAGCTGTTTTTT.

V and J are TRBV28 and TRBJ2-7; 14 nucleotides align to TRBD2. CDR3 length: 19 amino acids. Per the germline V gene, CDR1 is MDHEN and CDR2 is SYDVKM. V shed 3 bases and J 2 bases; nucleotides not matched to a gene: 12. The CDR3 DNA reads TGTGCCAGCAGTTTTGGGGGACTAGCGGGAGAGTTTGCTACCTACGAGCAGTACTTC. It codes for CASSFGGLAGEFATYEQYF.

Ten or more counts support this clone. CDR3: CATTREGGRGEKLFF. CDR3 in DNA: TGTGCCACCACCCGGGAGGGGGGGCGCGGTGAAAAACTGTTTTTT. The V gene is TRBV2, the J gene TRBJ1-4; weak D call: TRBD1 (6 bases). Germline CDR1 reads SNHLY; CDR2 reads FYNNEI. This CDR3 spans 15 amino acids. The V gene lost 10 bases and the J gene lost 7 bases, with 22 bases spanning the gap.

The rearrangement links TRBV5-1 to TRBJ2-1, with D tentatively TRBD2 (6 bases). V lost 0 bases to trimming and J lost 10 bases, with 8 bases between them. The germline gives CDR1 SGHRS, CDR2 YFSETQ. This CDR3 spans 12 amino acids. CDR3 nucleotide sequence: TGCGCCAGCAGCTTGGCCGCGGGAGAGCAGTTCTTC. This sequence encodes CASSLAAGEQFF.

The chain recombines TRBV7-2 with TRBJ2-2; D call uncertain. Germline V gives CDR1 SGHTA, CDR2 FQGNSA. The CDR3 is 14 residues long. Trimming shortened V by 5 bases and J by 1 base, and 8 bases separated the two germline ends. Here the CDR3 reads CASSRGGNTGELFF. CDR3 nucleotides: TGTGCCAGCAGCCGAGGCGGGAACACCGGGGAGCTGTTTTTT.

The V gene is TRBV12-5, the J gene TRBJ1-3; D possibly corresponds to TRBD1 (6 bases). V was cut by 6 bases and J by 4 bases, with 19 bases left in between. The germline gives CDR1 LGHNT, CDR2 FRNRAP. The CDR3 has 16 amino acids. The CDR3 sequence: CASGTGEQGAGNTIYF. DNA of the CDR3: TGTGCTAGTGGGACCGGGGAACAGGGAGCAGGAAACACCATATATTTT.